The entry that follows covers one T cell receptor (beta chain) sequence. Its cognate antigen is unknown. From the 5' RACE reads, TCRdb called clonotypes with MiXCR, one entry per CDR3 protein. The data show approximately 490,000 distinct CDR3 sequences, with roughly 20% seen just once and around 12% held by the top ten. The data originate from a study of T-cell memory formation after mild COVID-19. Study-wide findings and caveats: A balance of CD4 and CD8 characterized clones contracting day 15 to 85, whereas later expanders leaned CD4+.

The ends were cut back, 1 base at V and 4 bases at J, with 14 bases in the middle. The germline gives CDR1 SGHDN, CDR2 FVKESK. This CDR3 has 16 residues. This chain connects TRBV14 to TRBJ2-1; D not certain. The TCR was taken from an adult woman who had mild COVID-19 (a few samples of this study predate the infection). Cell type and time point are not known. The sequenced material came from PBMCs or a T cell subset sorted from them (not recorded which). The CDR3 here is CASSQGLAKGYNEQFF. In nucleotides, the CDR3 is TGTGCCAGCAGCCAAGGTCTGGCTAAAGGATACAATGAGCAGTTCTTC.